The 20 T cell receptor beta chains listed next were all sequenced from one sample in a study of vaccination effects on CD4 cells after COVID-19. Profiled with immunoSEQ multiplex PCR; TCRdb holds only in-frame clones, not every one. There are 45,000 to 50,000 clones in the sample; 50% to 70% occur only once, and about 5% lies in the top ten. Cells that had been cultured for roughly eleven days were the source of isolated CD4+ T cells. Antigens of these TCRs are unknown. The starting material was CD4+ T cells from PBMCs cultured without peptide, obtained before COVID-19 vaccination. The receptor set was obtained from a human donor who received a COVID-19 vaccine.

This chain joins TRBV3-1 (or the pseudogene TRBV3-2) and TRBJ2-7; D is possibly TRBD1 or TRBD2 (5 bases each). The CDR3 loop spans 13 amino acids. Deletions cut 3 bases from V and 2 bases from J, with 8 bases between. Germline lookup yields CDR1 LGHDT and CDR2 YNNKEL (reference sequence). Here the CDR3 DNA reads TGTGCCAGCAGCCATGGGGGAACCTACGAGCAGTACTTC. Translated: CASSHGGTYEQYF.

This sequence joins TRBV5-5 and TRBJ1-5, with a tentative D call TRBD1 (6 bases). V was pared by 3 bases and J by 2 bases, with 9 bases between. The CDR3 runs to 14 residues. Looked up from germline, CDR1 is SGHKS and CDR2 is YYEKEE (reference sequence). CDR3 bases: TGTGCCAGCAGCTCACAGGGACGCAATCAGCCCCAGCATTTT. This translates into CASSSQGRNQPQHF. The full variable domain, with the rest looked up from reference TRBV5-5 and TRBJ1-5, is DAGVTQSPTHLIKTRGQQVTLRCSPISGHKSVSWYQQVLGQGPQFIFQYYEKEERGRGNFPDRFSARQFPNYSSELNVNALLLGDSALYLCASSSQGRNQPQHFGDGTRLSIL.

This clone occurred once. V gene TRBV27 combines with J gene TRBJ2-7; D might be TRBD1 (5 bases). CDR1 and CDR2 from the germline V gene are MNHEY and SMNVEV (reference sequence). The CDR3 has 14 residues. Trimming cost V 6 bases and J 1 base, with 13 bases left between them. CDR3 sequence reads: CASSQQDSSYEQYF. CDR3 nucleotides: TGTGCCAGCAGCCAACAGGATTCTTCCTACGAGCAGTACTTC.

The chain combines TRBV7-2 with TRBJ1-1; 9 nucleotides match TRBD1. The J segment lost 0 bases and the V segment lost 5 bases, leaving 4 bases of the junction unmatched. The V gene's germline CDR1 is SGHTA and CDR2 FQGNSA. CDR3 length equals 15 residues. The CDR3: CASSPGQGMNTEAFF. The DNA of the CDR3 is TGTGCCAGCAGCCCGGGACAGGGCATGAACACTGAAGCTTTCTTT.

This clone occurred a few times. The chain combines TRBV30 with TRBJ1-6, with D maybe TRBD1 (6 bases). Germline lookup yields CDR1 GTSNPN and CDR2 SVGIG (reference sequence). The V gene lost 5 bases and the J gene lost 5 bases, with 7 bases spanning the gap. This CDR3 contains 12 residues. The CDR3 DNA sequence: TGTGCCTGGCGGGACAATAATTCACCCCTCCACTTT. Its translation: CAWRDNNSPLHF.

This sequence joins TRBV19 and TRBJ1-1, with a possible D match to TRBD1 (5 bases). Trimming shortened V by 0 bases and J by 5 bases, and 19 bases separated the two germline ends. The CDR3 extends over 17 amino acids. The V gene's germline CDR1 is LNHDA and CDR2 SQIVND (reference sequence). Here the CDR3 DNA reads TGTGCCAGTAGTATAGATAGTGGTGGGCAGGGCGGAACTGAAGCTTTCTTT. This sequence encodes CASSIDSGGQGGTEAFF.

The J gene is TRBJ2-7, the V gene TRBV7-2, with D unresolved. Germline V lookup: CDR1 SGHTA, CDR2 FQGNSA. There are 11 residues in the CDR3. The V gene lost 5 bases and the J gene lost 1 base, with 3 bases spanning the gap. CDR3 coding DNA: TGTGCCAGCAGCCTATCCTACGAGCAGTACTTC. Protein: CASSLSYEQYF.

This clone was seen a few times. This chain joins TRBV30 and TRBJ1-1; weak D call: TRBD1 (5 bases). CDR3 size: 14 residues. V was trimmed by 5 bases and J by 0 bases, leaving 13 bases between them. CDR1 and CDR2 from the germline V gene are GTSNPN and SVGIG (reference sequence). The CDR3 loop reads CAWDQGLVNTEAFF. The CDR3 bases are TGTGCCTGGGATCAGGGCCTCGTGAACACTGAAGCTTTCTTT.

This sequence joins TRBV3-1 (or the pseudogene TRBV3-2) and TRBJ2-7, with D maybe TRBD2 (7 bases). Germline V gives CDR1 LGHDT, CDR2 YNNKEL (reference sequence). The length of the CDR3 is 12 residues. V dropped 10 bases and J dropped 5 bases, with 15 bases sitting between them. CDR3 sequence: CATKGGGDEQYF. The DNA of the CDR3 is TGTGCCACTAAAGGGGGGGGCGACGAGCAGTACTTC.

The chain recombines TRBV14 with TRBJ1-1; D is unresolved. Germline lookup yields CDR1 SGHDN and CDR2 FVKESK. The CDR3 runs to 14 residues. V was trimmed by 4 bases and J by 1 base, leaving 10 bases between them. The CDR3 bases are TGTGCCAGCAGCCGAGAGACTGCGAACACTGAAGCTTTCTTT. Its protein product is CASSRETANTEAFF.

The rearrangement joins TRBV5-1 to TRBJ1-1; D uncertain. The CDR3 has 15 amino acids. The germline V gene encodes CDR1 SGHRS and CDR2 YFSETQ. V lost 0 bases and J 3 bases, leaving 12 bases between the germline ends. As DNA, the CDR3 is TGCGCCAGCAGCTTGGGCCGGGGTGGGTACACTGAAGCTTTCTTT. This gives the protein CASSLGRGGYTEAFF.

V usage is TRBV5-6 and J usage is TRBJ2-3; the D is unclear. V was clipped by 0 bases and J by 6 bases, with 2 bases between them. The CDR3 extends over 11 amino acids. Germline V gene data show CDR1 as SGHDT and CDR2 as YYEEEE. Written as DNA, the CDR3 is TGTGCCAGCAGCTTGGGTGATACGCAGTATTTT. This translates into CASSLGDTQYF.

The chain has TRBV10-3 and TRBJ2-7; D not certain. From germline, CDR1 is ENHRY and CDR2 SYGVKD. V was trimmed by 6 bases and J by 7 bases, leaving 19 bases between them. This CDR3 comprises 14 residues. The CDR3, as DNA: TGTGCCATCAGGTTAAAGGACCGAGCTGGGGAGCAGTACTTC. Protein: CAIRLKDRAGEQYF.

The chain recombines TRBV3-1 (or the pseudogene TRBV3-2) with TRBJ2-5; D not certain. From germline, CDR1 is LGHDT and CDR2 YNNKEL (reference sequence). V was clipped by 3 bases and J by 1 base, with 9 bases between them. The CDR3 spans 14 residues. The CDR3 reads CASSHNSFQETQYF. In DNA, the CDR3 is TGTGCCAGCAGCCATAACAGTTTCCAAGAGACCCAGTACTTC.

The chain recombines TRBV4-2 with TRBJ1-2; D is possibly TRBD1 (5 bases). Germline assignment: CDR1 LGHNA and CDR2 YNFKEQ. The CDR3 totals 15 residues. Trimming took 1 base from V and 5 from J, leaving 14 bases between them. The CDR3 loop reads CASSQGTTEPYGYTF. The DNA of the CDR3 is TGTGCCAGCAGCCAAGGGACGACAGAACCTTATGGCTACACCTTC.

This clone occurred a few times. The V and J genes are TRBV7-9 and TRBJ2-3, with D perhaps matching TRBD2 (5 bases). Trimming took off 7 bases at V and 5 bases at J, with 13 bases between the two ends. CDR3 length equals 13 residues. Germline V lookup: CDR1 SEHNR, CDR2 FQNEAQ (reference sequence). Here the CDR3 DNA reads TGTGCCAGCATCCATAGAGCGGAAGATACGCAGTATTTT. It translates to CASIHRAEDTQYF. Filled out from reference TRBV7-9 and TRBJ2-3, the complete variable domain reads DTGVSQNPRHKITKRGQNVTFRCDPISEHNRLYWYRQTLGQGPEFLTYFQNEAQLEKSRLLSDRFSAERPKGSFSTLEIQRTEQGDSAMYLCASIHRAEDTQYFGPGTRLTVL.

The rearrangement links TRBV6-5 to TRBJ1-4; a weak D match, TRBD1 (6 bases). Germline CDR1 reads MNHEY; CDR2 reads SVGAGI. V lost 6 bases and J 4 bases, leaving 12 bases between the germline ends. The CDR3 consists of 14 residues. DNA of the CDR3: TGTGCCAGCAGGGTAGGGGGTAGTAATGAAAAACTGTTTTTT. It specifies CASRVGGSNEKLFF.

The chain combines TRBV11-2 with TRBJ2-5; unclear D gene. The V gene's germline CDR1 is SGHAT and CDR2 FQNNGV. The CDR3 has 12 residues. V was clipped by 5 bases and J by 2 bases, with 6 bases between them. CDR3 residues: CASSTTQETQYF. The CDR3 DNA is TGTGCCAGCAGCACAACACAAGAGACCCAGTACTTC.

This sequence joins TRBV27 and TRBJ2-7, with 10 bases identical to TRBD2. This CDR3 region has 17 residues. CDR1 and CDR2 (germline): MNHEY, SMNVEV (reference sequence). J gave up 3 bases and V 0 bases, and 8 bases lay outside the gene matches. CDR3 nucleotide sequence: TGTGCCAGCAGTTTATCGTCCCAACTAGCGGGGATCTACGAGCAGTACTTC. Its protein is CASSLSSQLAGIYEQYF.

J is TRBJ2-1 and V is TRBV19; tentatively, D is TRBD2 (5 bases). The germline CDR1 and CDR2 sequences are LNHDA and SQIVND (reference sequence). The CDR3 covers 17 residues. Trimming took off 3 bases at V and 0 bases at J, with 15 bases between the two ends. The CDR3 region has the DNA TGTGCCAGTAGTATGCCAGCTAGCTTTAGCTCCTACAATGAGCAGTTCTTC. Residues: CASSMPASFSSYNEQFF.